Reported below is one TCR beta chain. This entry is derived from a study of CD8 T cells in ankylosing spondylitis. The CDR3 runs 11 residues. Germline V lookup: CDR1 MGHRA, CDR2 YSYEKL. V dropped 1 base and J dropped 9 bases, with 7 bases sitting between them. One entry per CDR3 protein, called by TCRdb with MiXCR from the 5' RACE reads. The data show some 200,000 distinct CDR3 sequences, 9.5% to 15% seen once. Sample: blood, either unsorted or a sorted T cell fraction (not recorded which). The chain carries TRBV4-1 and TRBJ2-7; D gene unclear. This clonotype was obtained from a male donor with ankylosing spondylitis or in good health (not recorded which). CDR3 nucleotide sequence: TGCGCCAGCAGCCAAGGAATGAGGCAGTACTTC. Its protein is CASSQGMRQYF.